Each of the 19 T cell receptor beta chains below was sequenced from the same sample in a study of blood T cell repertoires in COVID-19 (TCRdb year 2020). The receptor library was made with the immunoSEQ multiplex PCR assay. TCRdb took this table from immuneACCESS and kept in-frame rearrangements with V and J called. Such tables lack part of the clones; where checked against another copy, unresolved V genes explain under half of the gap, and the rest is unexplained. In all, the sample holds around 29,000 clones, and roughly 85% of those were seen once. Jointly, the top ten make up 25% to 30% of the sample. The sequenced material came from peripheral blood. Every receptor here comes from a woman older than 75 with COVID-19, enrolled during active disease.

In its sample, this clone was seen a few times. The genes are TRBV11-2 and TRBJ1-5; D is uncertain. The CDR3 spans 13 residues. V dropped 1 base and J dropped 6 bases, with 7 bases sitting between them. The V gene's germline CDR1 is SGHAT and CDR2 FQNNGV. CDR3 residues: CASSLGEAQPQHF. CDR3 in DNA: TGTGCCAGCAGCTTAGGGGAGGCTCAGCCCCAGCATTTT. Filled out from reference TRBV11-2 and TRBJ1-5, the complete variable domain reads EAGVAQSPRYKIIEKRQSVAFWCNPISGHATLYWYQQILGQGPKLLIQFQNNGVVDDSQLPKDRFSAERLKGVDSTLKIQPAKLEDSAVYLCASSLGEAQPQHFGDGTRLSIL.

V is TRBV7-2 and J is TRBJ2-1; 12 positions agree with TRBD2. This CDR3 contains 15 residues. The ends lost 7 bases at V and 8 bases at J; junction bases unmatched: 9. Germline V gene lookup returns CDR1 SGHTA and CDR2 FQGNSA. As DNA, the CDR3 is TGTGCCAGCACCGTTACTAGCGGGGGGATCCATGAGCAGTTCTTC. This codes for CASTVTSGGIHEQFF.

The chain carries TRBV9 and TRBJ2-5, with 8 bases aligning to TRBD1. The length of the CDR3 is 15 residues. V was pared by 0 bases and J by 4 bases, with 5 bases of the junction left unmatched. CDR1 SGDLS and CDR2 YYNGEE come from the germline V gene. CDR3 DNA: TGTGCCAGCAGCGTAGCAGCACAGGGGGGAGAGACCCAGTACTTC. It encodes CASSVAAQGGETQYF.

V usage is TRBV6-5 and J usage is TRBJ2-1; perhaps TRBD2 as D (5 bases). V was pared by 6 bases and J by 1 base, with 13 bases between. Per germline, CDR1 MNHEY and CDR2 SVGAGI. The CDR3 has 15 residues. CDR3 amino acids: CASRGMEASYNEQFF. The CDR3 region has the DNA TGTGCCAGCAGAGGAATGGAGGCATCCTACAATGAGCAGTTCTTC.

This sequence joins TRBV20-1 and TRBJ2-5, with TRBD2 identical over 10 bases. CDR1 is DFQATT, CDR2 SNEGSKA, per germline (reference sequence). V dropped 3 bases and J dropped 1; count of bases not matched to a gene: 8. The CDR3 consists of 16 residues. CDR3 protein: CSASSSSGGAQETQYF. The CDR3 DNA sequence: TGCAGTGCTAGTTCTTCCAGCGGGGGGGCCCAAGAGACCCAGTACTTC.

This chain connects TRBV30 to TRBJ1-6; the D is unclear. V was trimmed by 3 bases and J by 0 bases, leaving 9 bases between them. This CDR3 is 15 amino acids long. CDR1 GTSNPN and CDR2 SVGIG come from the germline V gene (reference sequence). This chain's CDR3 is CAWRYSSSYNSPLHF. DNA for the CDR3: TGTGCCTGGAGATACAGCAGCTCCTATAATTCACCCCTCCACTTT. The variable domain in full, with the rest retrieved from reference TRBV30 and TRBJ1-6, is SQTIHQWPATLVQPVGSPLSLECTVEGTSNPNLYWYRQAAGRGLQLLFYSVGIGQISSEVPQNLSASRPQDRQFILSSKKLLLSDSGFYLCAWRYSSSYNSPLHFGNGTRLTVT.

The CDR3 nucleotides are TGTGCCAGCAGCCCGCCCACACCCTACAATGAGCAGTTCTTC. It yields the protein CASSPPTPYNEQFF. The chain combines TRBV5-8 with TRBJ2-1; D call uncertain. This CDR3 has 14 residues. V was clipped by 4 bases and J by 2 bases, with 10 bases between them. The germline V gene encodes CDR1 SGHTS and CDR2 YDEGEE.

V gene TRBV18 combines with J gene TRBJ2-5, with 10 bases lining up with TRBD1. The CDR3 length is 18 residues. V trimming: 1 base; J trimming: 5 bases; junction bases outside the gene matches: 13. Germline CDR1 KGHSH, CDR2 LQKENI. CDR3 nucleotides: TGTGCCAGCTCACCACTCCCCTGGACAGGGGGTCAGGCGGAGACCCAGTACTTC. It codes for CASSPLPWTGGQAETQYF.

The chain couples TRBV9 to TRBJ2-2; the D gene is possibly TRBD1 (6 bases). Trimming pared 3 bases from V and 0 bases from J, leaving 6 bases between. CDR1 is SGDLS, CDR2 YYNGEE, per germline. This CDR3 spans 14 amino acids. The CDR3 nucleotides are TGTGCCAGCAGCGGACAGGCGAACACCGGGGAGCTGTTTTTT. Translation gives CASSGQANTGELFF.

The chain is built from TRBV2 and TRBJ1-6; tentative D call: TRBD1 (6 bases). This CDR3 spans 12 amino acids. V shed 6 bases and J shed 10 bases, with 10 bases lying between them. Germline V gene sequence: CDR1 SNHLY, CDR2 FYNNEI. This chain's CDR3 is CASRDSLSPLHF. The CDR3 DNA sequence: TGTGCCAGCAGGGACAGCTTATCACCCCTCCACTTT.

The chain links TRBV3-1 (or the pseudogene TRBV3-2) to TRBJ2-3; 9 nucleotides match TRBD2. The CDR3 loop spans 14 amino acids. V lost 3 bases, J lost 5 bases, and 3 bases stayed unmatched. From germline, CDR1 is LGHDT and CDR2 YNNKEL (reference sequence). The CDR3 coding sequence is TGTGCCAGCAGCCAGCGGGGGGGCTTAGATACGCAGTATTTT. Translating it yields CASSQRGGLDTQYF.

This clone was counted between two and nine times. J is TRBJ1-1 and V is TRBV6-1, with D tentatively TRBD1 (6 bases). Trimming pared 0 bases from V and 4 bases from J, leaving 9 bases between. This CDR3 is built from 14 residues. CDR1 is MNHNS and CDR2 is SASEGT in the germline V gene. CDR3 DNA: TGTGCCAGCAGTGAAGCGCTACAGGGCACTGAAGCTTTCTTT. Protein sequence: CASSEALQGTEAFF.

The chain carries TRBV29-1 and TRBJ2-7, with TRBD1 matching over 7 bases. The CDR3 runs 12 residues. J lost 4 bases, V lost 4 bases, and 4 bases had no gene match. The germline CDR1 and CDR2 sequences are SQVTM and ANQGSEA. This CDR3 reads CSVVGQMYEQYF. The CDR3, as DNA: TGCAGCGTTGTGGGACAGATGTACGAGCAGTACTTC.

The chain combines TRBV9 with TRBJ2-5; TRBD2 aligns across 9 bases. The CDR3 runs to 15 residues. V was clipped by 3 bases and J by 2 bases; unmatched bases: 5. Germline V gives CDR1 SGDLS, CDR2 YYNGEE. CDR3 coding DNA: TGTGCCAGCAGCGAGGCTAGCGGGGTGCAAGAGACCCAGTACTTC. As protein: CASSEASGVQETQYF.

The V gene is TRBV5-1, the J gene TRBJ2-1; 10 positions agree with TRBD2. There are 14 residues in the CDR3. Germline V gives CDR1 SGHRS, CDR2 YFSETQ. The J segment lost 6 bases and the V segment lost 0 bases, leaving 0 bases of the junction unmatched. The CDR3 loop is CASSLERGGNEQFF. The CDR3 bases are TGCGCCAGCAGCTTGGAGCGGGGGGGCAATGAGCAGTTCTTC.

This clone was seen a single time. Other DNA sequences within the sample encode an identical CDR3. The rearrangement uses TRBV6-5 and TRBJ2-7; 7 bases are shared with TRBD1. CDR1 MNHEY and CDR2 SVGAGI come from the germline V gene. The CDR3 has 15 amino acids. The V segment lost 2 bases and the J segment 0 bases; nucleotides outside the gene matches: 4. DNA of the CDR3: TGTGCCAGCAGTTACCGGGACAGAGGCTCCTACGAGCAGTACTTC. It yields the protein CASSYRDRGSYEQYF.

The chain has TRBV7-2 and TRBJ1-1, with D maybe TRBD1 (6 bases). The CDR3 is 15 residues long. The V and J ends lost 3 bases and 1 base respectively, with 12 bases between them. Germline CDR1 and CDR2: SGHTA and FQGNSA. The CDR3: CASSLETGRNTEAFF. CDR3 nucleotides: TGTGCCAGCAGCTTGGAGACAGGACGGAACACTGAAGCTTTCTTT.

This rearrangement joins TRBV5-1 to TRBJ1-2; 7 nucleotides agree with TRBD1. J gave up 6 bases and V 3 bases, and 8 bases lay outside the gene matches. Germline V gives CDR1 SGHRS, CDR2 YFSETQ. The CDR3 has 14 amino acids. Here the CDR3 DNA reads TGCGCCAGCAGCTCGGGACAGCTCGTCCATGGCTACACCTTC. As protein: CASSSGQLVHGYTF.

In DNA, the CDR3 is TGTGCCAGCTCAGTTCGCCGGGACAGGGAGAATGAGCAGTTCTTC. This encodes CASSVRRDRENEQFF. The chain carries TRBV2 and TRBJ2-1, with 9 nucleotides matching TRBD1. The CDR3 length is 15 residues. V trimming: 8 bases; J trimming: 7 bases; junction bases outside the gene matches: 12. Germline-derived CDR1 and CDR2 are SNHLY and FYNNEI.